Shown below are 27 T cell receptor beta chains from a single sample sequenced in a study of identical twins. TCRdb analysed the 5' RACE reads with MiXCR anew, one entry per CDR3 protein. The sample contains roughly 240,000 distinct CDR3 sequences, roughly 7% of which appear only once. This same sample was also taken into another study, of yellow fever vaccine responses in identical twins.

The sequencing sample was made of memory (CD45RO+) T cells sorted from blood. These receptors all come from a woman between 18 and 30 years old in good health.

Concerning this clonotype itself: With a much larger clone just one base away, this may be a read error. V usage is TRBV20-1 and J usage is TRBJ2-1; 7 bases match TRBD2. The CDR3 spans 15 residues. Germline lookup yields CDR1 DFQATT and CDR2 SNEGSKA (reference sequence). This CDR3 reads CSSRSGGSNYNEQFF. In nucleotides, the CDR3 is TGCAGTTCTAGGTCCGGCGGGAGTAATTACAATGAGCAGTTCTTC.

This clonotype was seen ten or more times. The V gene is TRBV12-3 or TRBV12-4, the J gene TRBJ2-3; the match to TRBD1 covers 9 bases. J lost 4 bases, V lost 5 bases, and 10 bases had no gene match. CDR3 length equals 16 residues. The CDR3 here is CASSLQGDRDPDTQYF. CDR3 DNA: TGTGCCAGCAGTCTCCAGGGGGACAGGGACCCAGATACGCAGTATTTT.

This clonotype was seen at least ten times. The rearrangement uses TRBV5-1 and TRBJ2-6; 7 positions match TRBD2. The germline gives CDR1 SGHRS, CDR2 YFSETQ. This CDR3 has 19 amino acids. The V gene end was trimmed by 0 bases and the J gene end by 0 bases; junction bases not matched to a gene: 9. The CDR3 bases are TGCGCCAGCAGCTTGGGAGGGACTACAAGTCTCTCTGGGGCCAACGTCCTGACTTTC. Translated, it gives CASSLGGTTSLSGANVLTF. Using reference TRBV5-1 and TRBJ2-6 for the parts outside the CDR3, the full variable domain is KAGVTQTPRYLIKTRGQQVTLSCSPISGHRSVSWYQQTPGQGLQFLFEYFSETQRNKGNFPGRFSGRQFSNSRSEMNVSTLELGDSALYLCASSLGGTTSLSGANVLTFGAGSRLTVL.

The genes are TRBV7-8 and TRBJ1-2; maybe TRBD1 (6 bases). The CDR3 covers 13 residues. Germline V gives CDR1 SGHVS, CDR2 FQNEAQ. Trimming pared 5 bases from V and 7 bases from J, leaving 14 bases between. CDR3 protein: CASSPSGAAGYTF. CDR3 sequence (DNA): TGTGCCAGCAGCCCGTCAGGGGCGGCTGGCTACACCTTC.

Only a few counts were recorded for this clonotype. The CDR3 spells CASSKGTSGYNEQFF. DNA for the CDR3: TGTGCCAGCAGCAAAGGGACTAGCGGCTACAATGAGCAGTTCTTC. The V and J genes are TRBV12-3 or TRBV12-4 and TRBJ2-1, with TRBD2 matching 11 bases. J lost 3 bases, V lost 6 bases, and 4 bases had no gene match. This CDR3 is built from 15 residues.

The gene calls are TRBV7-9 and TRBJ2-1, with 10 bases matching TRBD2. J gave up 6 bases and V 6 bases, and 5 bases lay outside the gene matches. Germline CDR1 is SEHNR and CDR2 is FQNEAQ (reference sequence). The CDR3 has 14 amino acids. Here the CDR3 reads CASRRTSGPNEQFF. CDR3 DNA sequence: TGTGCCAGCAGGAGGACTAGCGGACCCAATGAGCAGTTCTTC.

A few counts support this clonotype. The V gene is TRBV28, the J gene TRBJ2-7; unclear D gene. CDR3 size: 14 residues. The V gene lost 5 bases and the J gene lost 2 bases, with 13 bases spanning the gap. Germline-derived CDR1 and CDR2 are MDHEN and SYDVKM. DNA of the CDR3: TGTGCCAGCAGTCGAACGGGTCCCCCCTACGAGCAGTACGTC. The encoded protein is CASSRTGPPYEQYV.

In its sample, this clonotype was seen many times. CDR3 in amino acids: CASSLVADLQDTQYF. CDR3 sequence (DNA): TGTGCCAGCAGCTTAGTTGCAGACTTGCAGGATACGCAGTATTTT. The V gene is TRBV7-8, the J gene TRBJ2-3; D is unclear. V lost 1 base and J 6 bases, leaving 14 bases between the germline ends. CDR1 and CDR2 from the germline V gene are SGHVS and FQNEAQ. This CDR3 contains 15 residues. The full variable domain, in which reference TRBV7-8 and TRBJ2-3 provide the parts outside the CDR3, is GAGVSQSPRYKVAKRGQDVALRCDPISGHVSLFWYQQALGQGPEFLTYFQNEAQLDKSGLPSDRFFAERPEGSVSTLKIQRTQQEDSAVYLCASSLVADLQDTQYFGPGTRLTVL.

The V gene is TRBV6-1, the J gene TRBJ1-1; 7 bases are a match to TRBD1. V trimming: 5 bases; J trimming: 2 bases; junction bases outside the gene matches: 8. The CDR3 loop spans 15 amino acids. CDR1 and CDR2 (germline): MNHNS, SASEGT. CDR3 nucleotides: TGTGCCAGCAGTCCGCGGAACAGGGGAAACACTGAAGCTTTCTTT. This translates into CASSPRNRGNTEAFF.

There are many counts of this clonotype. DNA of the CDR3: TGTGCCAGCGGCATACAGGGGTTCGGTGGCTACACCTTC. It is translated as CASGIQGFGGYTF. The rearrangement uses TRBV27 and TRBJ1-2; 7 nucleotides align to TRBD1. Germline V CDR1 and CDR2: MNHEY, SMNVEV (reference sequence). Trimming at V came to 8 bases and at J to 7 bases, leaving 10 bases not matched to a gene. The CDR3 is 13 amino acids.

This clonotype was picked up a small number of times. The CDR3 reads CASSPTGLAGGLSTDTQYF. In DNA, the CDR3 is TGCGCCAGCAGCCCCACGGGTCTAGCGGGGGGCCTTAGCACAGATACGCAGTATTTT. This rearrangement joins TRBV5-1 to TRBJ2-3; 11 bases line up with TRBD2. V gave up 4 bases and J gave up 0 bases; unmatched junction bases: 13. The germline gives CDR1 SGHRS, CDR2 YFSETQ. The CDR3 is 19 residues long. Supplemented by reference TRBV5-1 and TRBJ2-3, the full variable domain reads KAGVTQTPRYLIKTRGQQVTLSCSPISGHRSVSWYQQTPGQGLQFLFEYFSETQRNKGNFPGRFSGRQFSNSRSEMNVSTLELGDSALYLCASSPTGLAGGLSTDTQYFGPGTRLTVL.

The CDR3 sequence: CASTPRGIYQPQHF. As DNA, the CDR3 is TGTGCCAGCACTCCCCGGGGGATTTATCAGCCCCAGCATTTT. This chain links TRBV2 with TRBJ1-5; tentative D call: TRBD1 (5 bases). In germline, CDR1 is SNHLY, CDR2 FYNNEI. This CDR3 is built from 14 residues. V lost 7 bases to trimming and J lost 5 bases, with 15 bases between them.

This chain joins TRBV7-2 and TRBJ2-1; D gene unclear. From germline, CDR1 is SGHTA and CDR2 FQGNSA. This CDR3 contains 13 residues. The ends were cut back, 4 bases at V and 7 bases at J, with 11 bases in the middle. In nucleotides, the CDR3 is TGTGCCAGCAGCTCCCGGGCTCCTAATGAGCAGTTCTTC. Protein: CASSSRAPNEQFF.

This clonotype was seen many times. V and J are TRBV5-1 and TRBJ1-3; TRBD1 matches at 8 bases. Trimming at V came to 0 bases and at J to 4 bases, leaving 3 bases not matched to a gene. The CDR3 sequence is 15 residues long. The germline gives CDR1 SGHRS, CDR2 YFSETQ. The CDR3 DNA reads as TGCGCCAGCAGCTTGGGACAGGGGCAAGGAAACACCATATATTTT. This translates into CASSLGQGQGNTIYF.

V usage is TRBV5-1 and J usage is TRBJ2-1; 12 bases align to TRBD1. The V and J ends lost 4 bases and 6 bases, in that order; junction bases with no gene match: 11. This CDR3 has 17 residues. Germline-derived CDR1 and CDR2 are SGHRS and YFSETQ. The CDR3 nucleotides are TGCGCCAGCAGCGCCCGAACCGGGACAGGGGGCCGCAATGAGCAGTTCTTC. This sequence encodes CASSARTGTGGRNEQFF.

This clonotype was seen a few times. The chain carries TRBV6-5 and TRBJ2-1, with 10 bases identical to TRBD2. This CDR3 is 17 amino acids long. Germline V CDR1 and CDR2: MNHEY, SVGAGI. V was pared by 2 bases and J by 9 bases, with 13 bases of the junction left unmatched. CDR3 DNA sequence: TGTGCCAGCAGTTACCGTCCCGCCAGCGGGGGGGCCTTTGAGCAGTTCTTC. The encoded protein is CASSYRPASGGAFEQFF.

This CDR3 is CATNERPINFVSSYNEQFF. The CDR3 coding sequence is TGCGCCACCAATGAAAGACCTATTAATTTCGTCAGCTCCTACAATGAGCAGTTCTTC. This chain uses TRBV5-1 with TRBJ2-1; D gene uncertain. The CDR3 sequence is 19 residues long. V was trimmed by 9 bases and J by 0 bases, leaving 28 bases between them. Germline CDR1 and CDR2: SGHRS and YFSETQ.

For the CDR3, the DNA is TGTGCCAGCAGCCCTCAGGGGGATACGCAGTATTTT. Translating it yields CASSPQGDTQYF. The chain combines TRBV3-1 with TRBJ2-3, with D possibly TRBD1 on 6 matching bases. V was pared by 4 bases and J by 6 bases, with 8 bases between. Germline CDR1 and CDR2: LGHDT and YNNKEL (reference sequence). CDR3 length: 12 residues.

The V call is TRBV2, the J call TRBJ1-1, with D perhaps TRBD1 (6 bases). Germline lookup yields CDR1 SNHLY and CDR2 FYNNEI. The length of the CDR3 is 11 residues. V was trimmed by 6 bases and J by 7 bases, leaving 9 bases between them. CDR3 sequence: CASSPDSEAFF. CDR3 nucleotides: TGTGCCAGCAGCCCGGACAGTGAAGCTTTCTTT.

This clonotype was recorded at least ten times. The rearrangement joins TRBV29-1 to TRBJ2-4; 9 positions match TRBD1. Trimming cost V 6 bases and J 7 bases; bases outside gene matches: 10. The germline V gene encodes CDR1 SQVTM and CDR2 ANQGSEA. The CDR3 spans 14 residues. The chain's CDR3 is CSVMYPGQGNIQYF. The CDR3, as DNA: TGCAGCGTCATGTACCCGGGACAGGGTAACATTCAGTACTTC.

This clonotype came up a few times. V gene TRBV24-1 combines with J gene TRBJ2-1; 8 nucleotides match TRBD2. This CDR3 contains 16 residues. The ends lost 4 bases at V and 4 bases at J; junction bases unmatched: 8. Looked up from germline, CDR1 is KGHDR and CDR2 is SFDVKD. This CDR3 reads CATSDPGGTKYNEQFF. In nucleotides, the CDR3 is TGTGCCACCAGTGACCCGGGGGGGACTAAGTACAATGAGCAGTTCTTC.

V gene TRBV6-1 combines with J gene TRBJ2-7; D is possibly TRBD1 (6 bases). CDR1 and CDR2 (germline): MNHNS, SASEGT. The V end lost 6 bases, the J end lost 4 bases, and 13 bases lay between the germline ends. The CDR3 has 13 residues. DNA for the CDR3: TGTGCCAGCAGCGAGACAGGCCCTTACGAGCAGTACTTC. Amino acid sequence: CASSETGPYEQYF.

Ten or more counts support this clonotype. The chain recombines TRBV24-1 with TRBJ1-2; a possible D gene is TRBD1 (5 bases). V was cut by 3 bases and J by 4 bases, with 8 bases left in between. Germline V lookup: CDR1 KGHDR, CDR2 SFDVKD. This CDR3 is 13 amino acids long. CDR3 in DNA: TGTGCCACCAGTGATGGGGGAGTCTATGGCTACACCTTC. This gives the protein CATSDGGVYGYTF.

This clonotype occurred a few times. The genes are TRBV7-8 and TRBJ1-4; D is unresolved. Germline values: CDR1 SGHVS, CDR2 FQNEAQ. V was pared by 3 bases and J by 5 bases, with 7 bases between. This CDR3 has 13 amino acids. The CDR3 loop reads CASSFSYNEKLFF. The CDR3 region has the DNA TGTGCCAGCAGCTTTTCCTACAATGAAAAACTGTTTTTT.

This clonotype came up a few times. The chain combines TRBV18 with TRBJ1-3, with unresolved D. Trimming left V 3 bases short and J 0 bases short, with 9 bases between. Germline CDR1 is KGHSH and CDR2 is LQKENI. The CDR3 consists of 15 residues. The CDR3 region is CASSPGQASGNTIYF. The DNA of the CDR3 is TGTGCCAGCTCACCTGGGCAAGCCTCTGGAAACACCATATATTTT.

At least ten counts were recorded for this clonotype. The chain links TRBV12-3 or TRBV12-4 to TRBJ2-1; 9 bases are shared with TRBD1. V trimming: 5 bases; J trimming: 4 bases; junction bases outside the gene matches: 6. This CDR3 region has 15 residues. The CDR3 loop reads CASSAGQGPYNEQFF. The CDR3 DNA reads as TGTGCCAGCAGTGCGGGACAGGGTCCGTACAATGAGCAGTTCTTC.

This clonotype was observed a handful of times. V gene TRBV20-1 combines with J gene TRBJ2-1, with a tentative D call TRBD1 (6 bases). CDR1 and CDR2 (germline): DFQATT, SNEGSKA (reference sequence). The CDR3 is 13 amino acids. The V end was cut by 0 bases, the J end by 10 bases, with 13 bases between. The CDR3 loop reads CSAREWPGEEQFF. As DNA, the CDR3 is TGCAGTGCTAGAGAGTGGCCAGGGGAAGAGCAGTTCTTC.